The present T cell receptor (beta chain) was sequenced within a study of blood T cell repertoires in COVID-19. TCRdb's table, derived via immunoSEQ multiplex PCR, lists solely in-frame clones and lacks some. The sample records some 240,000 clones, 75% to 90% being singletons. This CDR3 spans 14 amino acids. Germline-derived CDR1 and CDR2 are SGHDN and FVKESK. V lost 6 bases, J lost 5 bases, and 9 bases stayed unmatched. V gene TRBV14 combines with J gene TRBJ2-7; 8 bases map to TRBD1. The clonotype originates from a man aged 55 to 70 who had recovered from COVID-19. The sample comprised peripheral blood. CDR3 bases: TGTGCCAGCAGACAACAGGGGGGAGGCGACGAGCAGTACTTC. It encodes CASRQQGGGDEQYF.